This is a list of T cell receptor beta chains from one sample in a study of monozygotic twins with inflammatory bowel disease. No DNA is given; TCRdb re-called the 5' RACE reads and lists each CDR3 protein once. This sample's table reports over 120,000 distinct CDR3 sequences. The sample taken for sequencing was blood. Every receptor here comes from a human donor with ulcerative colitis or Crohn's disease, or a healthy co-twin of an affected twin (not recorded which). Both conserved end residues are part of each CDR3.

j_gene	v_gene	CDR3aa
TRBJ1-1	TRBV11-3	CASSLGRQGDTEAFF
TRBJ2-1	TRBV7-2	CASSWAGTGGGNEQFF
TRBJ2-3	TRBV6-2/TRBV6-3	CASSYSSASLTDTQYF
TRBJ2-7	TRBV11-2	CASSLDRLAGTYEQYF
TRBJ2-7	TRBV5-1	CASSLEGDLAVYEQYF
TRBJ2-3	TRBV28	CASSPRQGRNWFSGSYGTQYF
TRBJ2-3	TRBV7-3	CASSPDRFTDTQYF
TRBJ2-1	TRBV5-1	CASSLGFRNEQFF
TRBJ2-1	TRBV5-6	CASSLAGTYYNEQFF
TRBJ2-2	TRBV7-7	CASSFRDLAGELFF
TRBJ1-1	TRBV11-3	CASSQLGTATEAFF
TRBJ2-3	TRBV7-9	CASSLAARGDTQYF
TRBJ2-2	TRBV27	CASSSLPGYSTGELFF
TRBJ1-1	TRBV13	CASSPHRGATEAFF
TRBJ2-5	TRBV6-4	CASSPRLAGEETQYF
TRBJ1-4	TRBV7-2	CASSPPGAVNEKLFF
TRBJ2-3	TRBV29-1	CSVASRRTGPLDTQYF
TRBJ2-6	TRBV12-3/TRBV12-4	CASSPSLAGVSGANVLTF
TRBJ2-1	TRBV7-8	CASSSRRNNEQFF
TRBJ1-4	TRBV7-6	CASSLEMGETNEKLFF
TRBJ1-2	TRBV18	CASSPGWTGNGYTF
TRBJ1-1	TRBV20-1	CSARETLLGQNTEAFF
TRBJ2-1	TRBV9	CASSVVWRAAYNEQFF
TRBJ2-4	TRBV7-3	CASSLLKGANIQYF
TRBJ2-2	TRBV14	CASSHVAPGQGRIGELFF
TRBJ1-3	TRBV10-3	CAIMAAYSGNTIYF
TRBJ2-1	TRBV27	CASSSLFIPPGDNEQFF
TRBJ2-1	TRBV5-1	CASSGTSGRINEQFF
TRBJ1-5	TRBV28	CASSLSVQVVGQPQHF
TRBJ1-1	TRBV6-6	CASSSRQGRAEAFF
TRBJ1-1	TRBV28	CASIKGRGRVVNTEAFF
TRBJ1-1	TRBV7-9	CASSFGSRNTEAFF